Listed below are T cell receptor beta chains from one sample, sequenced in a study of T cells after yellow fever vaccination. TCRdb re-called the 5' RACE reads with MiXCR, one entry per CDR3 protein. The sample includes around 30,000 distinct CDR3 sequences, roughly 6.3% of them seen just once. The material was PBMCs, either bulk or a sorted T-cell subset (CD4+, CD8+, memory, or dextramer-sorted; not recorded which), obtained on the day of the yellow fever booster vaccination. The origin of the receptors is a man aged 30 to 45 who received the YFV17D yellow fever vaccine. The CDR3 runs from the conserved cysteine through the conserved F or W. A D gene is named only where the DNA matches it firmly. Size tells how often a clone was seen (once, few, many) or the class of an expanded clone, and some rows leave it out.

d_call j_call v_call clone_size cdr3_nt cdr3_aa
TRBD2 TRBJ2-2 TRBV20-1 many TGCAGTGCTAGAAGGACTAGCGGGAGGACCGCGAACACCGGGGAGCTGTTTTTT CSARRTSGRTANTGELFF
TRBD2 TRBJ2-7 TRBV6-5 few TGTGCCAGCAGTTACGGGACTAGCGGGTCCCCAGGCACCTACGAGCAGTACTTC CASSYGTSGSPGTYEQYF
. TRBJ1-1 TRBV7-2 . TGTGCCAGCAGCTTAAATCGAAACACTGAAGCTTTCTTT CASSLNRNTEAFF
. TRBJ2-3 TRBV11-2 many TGTGCCAGCAGCTTAGATGGGAGGCTCAGCACAGATACGCAGTATTTT CASSLDGRLSTDTQYF
. TRBJ2-5 TRBV20-1 many TGCAGGGCTAAGCCGGGAGAGACCCAGTACTTC CRAKPGETQYF
. TRBJ1-1 TRBV30 . TGTGCCTGGAGTGTATTGGCCCCCGACACTGAAGCTTTCTTT CAWSVLAPDTEAFF
TRBD2 TRBJ2-3 TRBV20-1 many TGCAGTGCTAGACCGGTTGGCCTAGCGGGTGGCGGAACGCAGTATTTT CSARPVGLAGGGTQYF
. TRBJ1-1 TRBV28 . TGTGCCAGCAGTGTCAGCCACACTGAAGCTTTCTTT CASSVSHTEAFF
. TRBJ2-3 TRBV28 many TGTGCCAGCACCGAGGGGTTTAGCACAGATACGCAGTATTTT CASTEGFSTDTQYF
. TRBJ1-5 TRBV24-1 many TGTGCCACCAGTGAGACAACGAATCAGCCCCAGCATTTT CATSETTNQPQHF
TRBD2 TRBJ2-2 TRBV7-2 many TGTGCCAGCAGCCGAGGGCCGGGAGGAGTGAACACCGGGGAGCTGTTTTTT CASSRGPGGVNTGELFF
. TRBJ2-1 TRBV3-2 many TGTGCCAGCAGGATAGCGGGAGCTTTGAATGAGCAGTTCTTC CASRIAGALNEQFF
TRBD2 TRBJ2-3 TRBV10-1 . TGCGCCAGCAGTGATACTAGCGGGAGATCAGATACGCAGTATTTT CASSDTSGRSDTQYF
TRBD2 TRBJ2-1 TRBV20-1 . TGCAGTGCTAGGATACTTCCGGGACTAGCGGCCTACCGCTCCTACAATGAGCAGTTCTTC CSARILPGLAAYRSYNEQFF
TRBD2 TRBJ2-7 TRBV11-2 many TGTGCCAGCAGCTTTTCGGGGGGTGCCTACGAGCAGTACTTC CASSFSGGAYEQYF
. TRBJ1-3 TRBV20-1 many TGCAGTGCTGTAAGGGTCTCTGGAAACACCATATATTTT CSAVRVSGNTIYF
. TRBJ2-3 TRBV19 many TGTGCCAGTAGTATAGATGGGGCACGCACAGATACGCAGTATTTT CASSIDGARTDTQYF
. TRBJ2-1 TRBV15 many TGTGCCACCAGCAGAACGGGGAGCTCCTACAATGAGCAGTTCTTC CATSRTGSSYNEQFF
. TRBJ2-1 TRBV6-2/TRBV6-3 few TGTGCCAGCACACAGGGCATGAATCGGTTCTTC CASTQGMNRFF
TRBD2 TRBJ2-5 TRBV5-1 . TGCGCCAGCAGCTTGGAAACTAGCGGGAGGGTGGAGACCCAGTACTTC CASSLETSGRVETQYF
TRBD1 TRBJ2-6 TRBV7-3 few TGTGCCAGCAGCTTAGTAGGGGGCCCTGGGGCCAACGTCCTGACTTTC CASSLVGGPGANVLTF
. TRBJ2-5 TRBV7-9 many TGTGCCAGCAGCCGTCAGGGCCTACAAGAGACCCAGTACTTC CASSRQGLQETQYF
. TRBJ1-2 TRBV4-3 . TGCGCCAGCAGCCAAGAGGCAGGGGTGGGTGGCTACACCTTC CASSQEAGVGGYTF
. TRBJ2-1 TRBV30 few TGTGCCTGGGCGTGGGGTGGTGAGCAGTTCTTC CAWAWGGEQFF
. TRBJ2-7 TRBV20-1 many TGCAGTGCTAGAGATGGGTCGGTGGGTTACGAGCAGTACTTC CSARDGSVGYEQYF
TRBD2 TRBJ2-5 TRBV20-1 many TGCAGTGCTAGGGCGGGAGGGTCTCGAGAGACCCAGTACTTC CSARAGGSRETQYF
. TRBJ2-3 TRBV11-2 many TGTGCCAGCAGCTTAGTTCCAGGGTGGGGGAGTGGGAACACAGATACGCAGTATTTT CASSLVPGWGSGNTDTQYF
TRBD1 TRBJ1-2 TRBV12-3/TRBV12-4 . TGTGCCAGCAGTTTGGAGACAGGGGCCGATGGCTACACCTTC CASSLETGADGYTF
. TRBJ2-2 TRBV25-1 . TGTGCCAGCAGTGGCTCGGGGACCGGTCGCACCGGGGAGCTGTTTTTT CASSGSGTGRTGELFF
. TRBJ1-3 TRBV5-5 many TGTGCCAGCAGCCGCCTTTGGCTCTCTGGAAACACCATATATTTT CASSRLWLSGNTIYF
. TRBJ2-6 TRBV19 many TGTGCCAGTAGCCCGACCGGGGCCAACGTCCTGACTTTC CASSPTGANVLTF
TRBD2 TRBJ2-7 TRBV5-6 many TGTGCCAGCAGCTTGGCAATTAGCGGGAGCGGGAACTTC CASSLAISGSGNF
TRBD2 TRBJ2-3 TRBV20-1 many TGCAGTGCTTCCACACTAGCGGGAGGGCCAATGGGGCCAGATACGCAGTATTTT CSASTLAGGPMGPDTQYF
. TRBJ2-1 TRBV5-6 many TGTGCCAGCAGCCGGGACACAGAAAACGAGCAGTTCTTC CASSRDTENEQFF
. TRBJ2-3 TRBV3-1 few TGTGCCAGCAGCCGCGGGTCCTATGAAAGGGATACGCAGTATTTT CASSRGSYERDTQYF
. TRBJ1-1 TRBV11-2 few TGTGCCAGCAGCTTAGTCCCCCGGACGGAGGCTTTCTTT CASSLVPRTEAFF
. TRBJ1-5 TRBV20-1 few TGCAGTGCTAGAGTACAGATTAATAGCAATCAGCCCCAGCATTTT CSARVQINSNQPQHF